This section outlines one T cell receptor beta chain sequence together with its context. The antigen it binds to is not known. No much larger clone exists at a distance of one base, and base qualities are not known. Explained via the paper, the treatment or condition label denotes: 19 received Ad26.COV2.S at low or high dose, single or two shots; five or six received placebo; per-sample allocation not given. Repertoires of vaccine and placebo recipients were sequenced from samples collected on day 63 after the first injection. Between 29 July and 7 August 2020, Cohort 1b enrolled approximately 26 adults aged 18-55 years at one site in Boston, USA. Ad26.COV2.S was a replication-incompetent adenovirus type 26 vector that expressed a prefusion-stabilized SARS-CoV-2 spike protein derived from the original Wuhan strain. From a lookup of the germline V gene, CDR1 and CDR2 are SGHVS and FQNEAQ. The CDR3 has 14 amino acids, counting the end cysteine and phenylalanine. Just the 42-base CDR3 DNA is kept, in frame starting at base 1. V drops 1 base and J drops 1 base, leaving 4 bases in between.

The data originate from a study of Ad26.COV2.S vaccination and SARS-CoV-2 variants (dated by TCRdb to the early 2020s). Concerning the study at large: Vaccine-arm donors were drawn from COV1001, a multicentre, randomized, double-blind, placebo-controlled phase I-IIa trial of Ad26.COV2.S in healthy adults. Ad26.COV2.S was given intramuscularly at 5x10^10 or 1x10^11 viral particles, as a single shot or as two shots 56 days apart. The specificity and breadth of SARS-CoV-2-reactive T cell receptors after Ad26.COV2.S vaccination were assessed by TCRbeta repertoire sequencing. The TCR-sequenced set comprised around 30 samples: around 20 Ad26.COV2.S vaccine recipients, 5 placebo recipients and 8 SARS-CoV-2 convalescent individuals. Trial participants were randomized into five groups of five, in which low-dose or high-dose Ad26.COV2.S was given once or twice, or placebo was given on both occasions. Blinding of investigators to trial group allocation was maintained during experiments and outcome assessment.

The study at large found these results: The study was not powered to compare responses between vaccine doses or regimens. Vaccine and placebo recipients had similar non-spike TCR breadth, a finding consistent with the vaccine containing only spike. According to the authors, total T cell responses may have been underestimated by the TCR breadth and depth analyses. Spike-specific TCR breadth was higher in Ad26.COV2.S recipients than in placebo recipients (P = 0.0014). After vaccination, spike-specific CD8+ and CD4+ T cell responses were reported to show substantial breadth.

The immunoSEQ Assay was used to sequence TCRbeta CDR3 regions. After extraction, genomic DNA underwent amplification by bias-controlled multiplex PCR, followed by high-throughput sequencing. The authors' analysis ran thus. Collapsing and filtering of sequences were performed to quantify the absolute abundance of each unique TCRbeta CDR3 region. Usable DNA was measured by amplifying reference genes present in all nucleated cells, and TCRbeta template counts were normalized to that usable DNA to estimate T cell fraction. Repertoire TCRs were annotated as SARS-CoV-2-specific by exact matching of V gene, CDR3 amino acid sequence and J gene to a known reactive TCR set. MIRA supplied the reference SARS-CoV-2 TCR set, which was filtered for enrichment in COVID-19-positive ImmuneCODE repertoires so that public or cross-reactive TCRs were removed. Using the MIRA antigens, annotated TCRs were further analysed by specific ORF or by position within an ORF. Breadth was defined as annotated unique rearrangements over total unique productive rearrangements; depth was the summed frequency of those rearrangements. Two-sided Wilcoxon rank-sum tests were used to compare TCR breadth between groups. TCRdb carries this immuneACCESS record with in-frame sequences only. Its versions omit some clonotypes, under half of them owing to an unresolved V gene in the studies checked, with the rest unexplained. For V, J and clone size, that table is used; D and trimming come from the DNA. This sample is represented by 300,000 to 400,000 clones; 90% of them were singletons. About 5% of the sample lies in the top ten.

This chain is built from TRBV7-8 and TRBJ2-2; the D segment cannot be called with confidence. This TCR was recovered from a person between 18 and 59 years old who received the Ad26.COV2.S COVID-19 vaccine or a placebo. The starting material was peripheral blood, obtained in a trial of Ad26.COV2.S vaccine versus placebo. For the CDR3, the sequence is CASSLGMNTGELFF. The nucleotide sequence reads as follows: TGTGCCAGCAGCTTAGGCATGAACACCGGGGAGCTGTTTTTT.